This entry lists 2 T cell receptor beta chains sequenced from one sample in a study of vaccination effects on CD4 cells after COVID-19. Produced via immunoSEQ multiplex PCR; TCRdb's table is partial and in-frame only. The table shows approximately 14,000 clones, with about 70% occurring only once. Viral peptide pools were used in the ViraFEST assay to expand antigen-specific CD4+ T cells, and sequencing came afterward. On roughly day 9 of culture, CD4+ T cells were separated out. Infection dated between March and December 2020, before the Alpha, Beta and Delta variants reached the United States. Two doses of either BNT162b2 or mRNA-1273 were given to each participant. These receptors have no known antigen. Sequenced material: CD4+ T cells from PBMCs cultured with HCoV-NL63 spike peptides, taken after COVID-19 vaccination. Receptors originate from a human donor who had a prior SARS-CoV-2 infection.

This clone has just one count. CDR3 sequence: CASSPDRGRADTQYF. Here the CDR3 DNA reads TGTGCCAGCAGCCCTGACAGGGGGCGGGCAGATACGCAGTATTTT. The V call is TRBV7-8, the J call TRBJ2-3; 10 bases are a match to TRBD1. The germline V gene encodes CDR1 SGHVS and CDR2 FQNEAQ. The CDR3 spans 15 residues. Germline trimming cut 5 bases from V and 4 bases from J; bases unmatched to any gene: 6.

The chain has TRBV18 and TRBJ1-4, with no clear D. This CDR3 comprises 16 residues. Germline V gene sequence: CDR1 KGHSH, CDR2 LQKENI. Trimming shortened V by 0 bases and J by 13 bases, and 21 bases separated the two germline ends. CDR3 loop: CASSPPSSGPRAGLFF. CDR3 in DNA: TGTGCCAGCTCACCACCATCCAGCGGGCCCCGTGCGGGACTGTTTTTT.